The 20 T cell receptor beta chains in this list originate from one sample, sequenced in a study of cytomegalovirus exposure and HLA in healthy donors. Produced via immunoSEQ multiplex PCR; TCRdb's table is partial and in-frame only. The table shows some 65,000 clones, with around 95% occurring only once. The sequencing sample was made of PBMCs. The receptors were sampled from a man younger than 35 in good health and CMV-seropositive.

The chain employs TRBV11-2 and TRBJ2-6; D is perhaps TRBD1 (5 bases). Germline V gene lookup returns CDR1 SGHAT and CDR2 FQNNGV. The CDR3 has 18 amino acids. V lost 4 bases to trimming and J lost 2 bases, with 18 bases between them. The CDR3 sequence: CASSSRQTLGTGANVLTF. The CDR3 region has the DNA TGTGCCAGCAGCTCACGACAGACCCTTGGGACTGGGGCCAACGTCCTGACTTTC.

V usage is TRBV4-1 and J usage is TRBJ2-3; 7 bases map to TRBD2. This CDR3 has 15 amino acids. V lost 7 bases, J lost 4 bases, and 11 bases stayed unmatched. Looked up from germline, CDR1 is MGHRA and CDR2 is YSYEKL. This chain's CDR3 is CASISDPGGADTQYF. The CDR3 DNA sequence: TGCGCCAGCATCTCTGACCCGGGGGGAGCAGATACGCAGTATTTT.

The chain joins TRBV4-3 to TRBJ2-7; 16 nucleotides agree with TRBD2. Germline V gene data show CDR1 as LGHNA and CDR2 as YSLEER. J lost 6 bases, V lost 4 bases, and 24 bases had no gene match. The CDR3 contains 22 residues. The CDR3 reads CASSPGKRAGTSGRGSRGEQYF. In nucleotides, the CDR3 is TGCGCCAGCAGCCCAGGGAAGAGGGCCGGGACTAGCGGGAGGGGGTCCCGGGGCGAGCAGTACTTC.

This chain joins TRBV6-1 and TRBJ2-1; 10 bases are shared with TRBD1. Trimming removed 2 bases from V and 4 bases from J; junction bases left unmatched: 2. The CDR3 totals 15 residues. The germline V gene encodes CDR1 MNHNS and CDR2 SASEGT. CDR3 coding DNA: TGTGCCAGCAGTGAACGGGACAGGGGTTACAATGAGCAGTTCTTC. Encoded protein: CASSERDRGYNEQFF.

The V call is TRBV19, the J call TRBJ2-1; TRBD1 might be the D (6 bases). Trimming pared 2 bases from V and 1 base from J, leaving 9 bases between. This CDR3 has 15 residues. Germline V gives CDR1 LNHDA, CDR2 SQIVND (reference sequence). CDR3 sequence reads: CASSISGVSYNEQFF. CDR3 DNA: TGTGCCAGTAGTATATCAGGGGTTTCCTACAATGAGCAGTTCTTC.

V usage is TRBV19 and J usage is TRBJ2-2; D unresolved. CDR1 is LNHDA, CDR2 SQIVND, per germline (reference sequence). This CDR3 comprises 14 residues. Trimming stripped 4 bases from V and 4 bases from J, with 10 bases between. CDR3 in amino acids: CASSTAWATGELFF. In DNA, the CDR3 is TGTGCCAGTAGTACCGCTTGGGCCACCGGGGAGCTGTTTTTT.

Here the CDR3 DNA reads TGTGCCAGCAGCTTGAGTAGTTGGGAGACCCAGTACTTC. The encoded protein is CASSLSSWETQYF. The rearrangement joins TRBV7-2 to TRBJ2-5; no clear D. V was trimmed by 3 bases and J by 5 bases, leaving 10 bases between them. CDR3 size: 13 residues. Germline lookup yields CDR1 SGHTA and CDR2 FQGNSA. The variable domain in full, with the rest retrieved from reference TRBV7-2 and TRBJ2-5, is GAGVSQSPSNKVTEKGKDVELRCDPISGHTALYWYRQSLGQGLEFLIYFQGNSAPDKSGLPSDRFSAERTGGSVSTLTIQRTQQEDSAVYLCASSLSSWETQYFGPGTRLLVL.

The rearrangement joins TRBV6-1 to TRBJ2-5, with D unresolved. The CDR3 totals 12 residues. Germline V gene lookup returns CDR1 MNHNS and CDR2 SASEGT. With 0 bases removed from V and 5 bases from J, the gap between germline ends came to 4 bases. The CDR3 DNA follows: TGTGCCAGCAGTGAAGCGGGCGAGACCCAGTACTTC. It yields the protein CASSEAGETQYF.

The chain uses TRBV4-1 and TRBJ1-1; D gene unclear. V was trimmed by 6 bases and J by 1 base, leaving 9 bases between them. Per the germline V gene, CDR1 is MGHRA and CDR2 is YSYEKL. The CDR3 spans 13 residues. The CDR3 protein is CASRYHTNTEAFF. The CDR3 nucleotides read TGCGCCAGCAGATATCACACGAACACTGAAGCTTTCTTT.

V is TRBV9 and J is TRBJ2-3, with D possibly matching TRBD2 (6 bases). CDR3 size: 15 residues. Trimming stripped 2 bases from V and 1 base from J, with 11 bases between. Germline loops: CDR1 SGDLS, CDR2 YYNGEE. The CDR3 loop reads CASSVGGWGTDTQYF. For the CDR3, the DNA is TGTGCCAGCAGCGTGGGAGGTTGGGGCACAGATACGCAGTATTTT.

The chain couples TRBV7-9 to TRBJ1-3; D ambiguous. The CDR3 spans 16 residues. V was pared by 0 bases and J by 0 bases, with 9 bases between. Germline CDR1 reads SEHNR; CDR2 reads FQNEAQ (reference sequence). CDR3 in amino acids: CASSLALQTSGNTIYF. DNA for the CDR3: TGTGCCAGCAGCTTAGCCTTACAGACCTCTGGAAACACCATATATTTT. Drawing the rest from reference TRBV7-9 and TRBJ1-3, the complete variable domain is DTGVSQNPRHKITKRGQNVTFRCDPISEHNRLYWYRQTLGQGPEFLTYFQNEAQLEKSRLLSDRFSAERPKGSFSTLEIQRTEQGDSAMYLCASSLALQTSGNTIYFGEGSWLTVV.

The chain has TRBV7-8 and TRBJ1-2, with TRBD1 identical over 7 bases. Germline-derived CDR1 and CDR2 are SGHVS and FQNEAQ. The CDR3 sequence is 14 residues long. With V trimmed by 5 bases and J by 2 bases, 5 bases remained unmatched. The CDR3 nucleotides are TGTGCCAGCAGCCCGATGACAGGGAACTATGGCTACACCTTC. Amino acid sequence: CASSPMTGNYGYTF. The whole variable domain, remainder taken from reference TRBV7-8 and TRBJ1-2, is GAGVSQSPRYKVAKRGQDVALRCDPISGHVSLFWYQQALGQGPEFLTYFQNEAQLDKSGLPSDRFFAERPEGSVSTLKIQRTQQEDSAVYLCASSPMTGNYGYTFGSGTRLTVV.

V is TRBV6-5 and J is TRBJ2-5, with a weak D call TRBD1 (6 bases). The germline V gene encodes CDR1 MNHEY and CDR2 SVGAGI. V dropped 5 bases and J dropped 1 base, with 11 bases sitting between them. The CDR3 is 14 residues long. This chain's CDR3 is CASSRGQLQETQYF. CDR3 bases: TGTGCCAGCAGTCGAGGACAGCTCCAAGAGACCCAGTACTTC.

This clone was counted once. The rearrangement uses TRBV15 and TRBJ1-2; 8 nucleotides match TRBD1. The V segment lost 3 bases and the J segment 1 base; nucleotides outside the gene matches: 13. This CDR3 is built from 18 residues. The germline V gene has CDR1 LNHNV and CDR2 YYDKDF (reference sequence). The CDR3 here is CATSRAGTGDNINYGYTF. The CDR3 region has the DNA TGTGCCACCAGCAGGGCCGGGACAGGAGATAACATTAACTATGGCTACACCTTC.

V and J are TRBV28 and TRBJ2-3; 8 bases match TRBD1. This CDR3 comprises 17 residues. CDR1 and CDR2 (germline): MDHEN, SYDVKM. The V and J ends lost 5 bases and 1 base, in that order; junction bases with no gene match: 11. CDR3: CASSTHTRGPGTDTQYF. The CDR3 DNA is TGTGCCAGCAGTACCCACACCAGGGGGCCAGGCACAGATACGCAGTATTTT.

The chain is built from TRBV14 and TRBJ2-1; 8 nucleotides agree with TRBD2. The CDR3 consists of 14 residues. Germline V gives CDR1 SGHDN, CDR2 FVKESK. J was trimmed by 9 bases and V by 1 base; bases with no gene match: 5. CDR3 in DNA: TGTGCCAGCAGCCAAGGAGCGGGAGATTTTGAGCAGTTCTTC. Its translation: CASSQGAGDFEQFF.

V is TRBV6-1 and J is TRBJ2-2, with a possible D match to TRBD1 (6 bases). The CDR3 has 14 residues. Trimming removed 5 bases from V and 3 bases from J, with 10 bases in between. Germline values: CDR1 MNHNS, CDR2 SASEGT. The CDR3 DNA follows: TGTGCCAGCAGTCTAACAGGGCACACCGGGGAGCTGTTTTTT. Amino acid sequence: CASSLTGHTGELFF.

This chain joins TRBV19 and TRBJ1-2; 7 bases align to TRBD1. The germline V gene has CDR1 LNHDA and CDR2 SQIVND (reference sequence). The CDR3 is 13 residues long. V shed 4 bases, J shed 5 bases, and the junction held 4 bases outside the gene matches. The DNA of the CDR3 is TGTGCCAGTAGTACGACAGGGAGGTATGGCTACACCTTC. Protein: CASSTTGRYGYTF.

This clone has just a few counts. The chain employs TRBV29-1 and TRBJ2-7; D possibly corresponds to TRBD1 (6 bases). Trimming left V 7 bases short and J 2 bases short, with 15 bases between. The CDR3 sequence is 13 residues long. Germline CDR1 SQVTM, CDR2 ANQGSEA. The CDR3, as DNA: TGCAGCGCCCATGGACAGACAACCTACGAGCAGTACTTC. It encodes CSAHGQTTYEQYF.

The chain is built from TRBV5-1 and TRBJ2-2, with D possibly being TRBD1 (5 bases). The CDR3 has 14 amino acids. The ends were cut back, 3 bases at V and 8 bases at J, with 14 bases in the middle. Germline CDR1 SGHRS, CDR2 YFSETQ. This CDR3 is CASSSRTHRGELFF. For the CDR3, the DNA is TGCGCCAGCAGCTCCCGGACACACCGAGGGGAGCTGTTTTTT. Full variable domain (outside the CDR3, taken from reference TRBV5-1 and TRBJ2-2): KAGVTQTPRYLIKTRGQQVTLSCSPISGHRSVSWYQQTPGQGLQFLFEYFSETQRNKGNFPGRFSGRQFSNSRSEMNVSTLELGDSALYLCASSSRTHRGELFFGEGSRLTVL.